Listed here are 13 T cell receptor beta chains from one sample, sequenced in a study of blood T cell repertoires in COVID-19. The assay was immunoSEQ multiplex PCR, and TCRdb's table has in-frame clones only and misses some. The sample has about 340,000 clones, roughly 90% seen once. Material for sequencing was PBMCs or T cells enriched from blood (not recorded which). All receptors come from a woman aged 30 to 39 who had recovered from COVID-19.

The rearrangement uses TRBV5-6 and TRBJ2-4; tentative D call: TRBD1 (6 bases). The V and J ends lost 6 bases and 1 base respectively, with 14 bases between them. The CDR3 spans 15 residues. Germline CDR1 and CDR2: SGHDT and YYEEEE. As DNA, the CDR3 is TGTGCCAGCATGCAGGGGCCGGGGGCCAAAAACATTCAGTACTTC. This encodes CASMQGPGAKNIQYF.

The chain has TRBV11-2 and TRBJ2-7, with TRBD2 identical over 8 bases. The ends lost 5 bases at V and 0 bases at J; junction bases unmatched: 9. The CDR3 runs 16 residues. Germline lookup yields CDR1 SGHAT and CDR2 FQNNGV. The CDR3 coding sequence is TGTGCCAGCAGCCTCACTCTAGCGGGCGGCTCCTACGAGCAGTACTTC. This encodes CASSLTLAGGSYEQYF.

The V gene is TRBV9, the J gene TRBJ2-3, with 8 bases lining up with TRBD1. Germline CDR1 is SGDLS and CDR2 is YYNGEE. This CDR3 contains 15 residues. The J segment lost 4 bases and the V segment lost 4 bases, leaving 8 bases of the junction unmatched. The CDR3 nucleotides read TGTGCCAGCAGCTCCAGGACAGGGAGCTCAGATACGCAGTATTTT. Protein product: CASSSRTGSSDTQYF.

The chain links TRBV11-2 to TRBJ1-6, with 8 bases fitting TRBD1. Germline V CDR1 and CDR2: SGHAT, FQNNGV. The CDR3 is 15 amino acids. J gave up 9 bases and V 4 bases, and 8 bases lay outside the gene matches. Here the CDR3 reads CASSSGGQVGSPLHF. CDR3 nucleotides: TGTGCCAGCAGCTCGGGGGGACAGGTTGGTTCACCCCTCCACTTT.

The rearrangement uses TRBV4-3 and TRBJ1-5; a possible D gene is TRBD1 (6 bases). Germline CDR1 LGHNA, CDR2 YSLEER. This CDR3 comprises 14 residues. Trimming removed 0 bases at V and 9 bases at J, with 12 bases between. The CDR3 spells CASSQELSRGPQHF. The CDR3 bases are TGCGCCAGCAGCCAAGAATTGTCCAGGGGGCCCCAGCATTTT.

The gene calls are TRBV9 and TRBJ2-1; 10 nucleotides agree with TRBD2. Germline V gives CDR1 SGDLS, CDR2 YYNGEE. The CDR3 extends over 16 amino acids. J was trimmed by 6 bases and V by 4 bases; bases with no gene match: 10. The CDR3 reads CASSQAGGPGVNEQFF. CDR3 coding DNA: TGTGCCAGCAGCCAAGCGGGAGGGCCGGGGGTCAATGAGCAGTTCTTC. Filled out from reference TRBV9 and TRBJ2-1, the complete variable domain reads DSGVTQTPKHLITATGQRVTLRCSPRSGDLSVYWYQQSLDQGLQFLIQYYNGEERAKGNILERFSAQQFPDLHSELNLSSLELGDSALYFCASSQAGGPGVNEQFFGPGTRLTVL.

The table lists this clone with a few counts. This chain connects TRBV28 to TRBJ2-7; 11 positions agree with TRBD2. CDR1 and CDR2 (germline): MDHEN, SYDVKM. This CDR3 spans 15 amino acids. With 5 bases clipped from V and 6 bases from J, the junction kept 9 bases outside the gene matches. Here the CDR3 DNA reads TGTGCCAGCAGTACTCATACTAGCGGGAGTCCCGAGCAGTACTTC. This encodes CASSTHTSGSPEQYF.

The rearrangement links TRBV6-2 or TRBV6-3 to TRBJ1-2; 7 positions match TRBD1. The CDR3 has 13 residues. Germline V CDR1 and CDR2: MNHEY, SVGEGT. Losses at the gene ends were 6 bases for V and 4 bases for J; bases not matched to a gene: 5. CDR3 DNA sequence: TGTGCCAGCAGCTCGGGACAGAGCTATGGCTACACCTTC. Translated, it gives CASSSGQSYGYTF.

The chain joins TRBV5-4 to TRBJ2-1; the D gene is possibly TRBD2 (6 bases). The germline gives CDR1 SGHNT, CDR2 YYREEE (reference sequence). The V gene lost 0 bases and the J gene lost 1 base, with 11 bases spanning the gap. The CDR3 is 16 amino acids. The CDR3 protein is CASSLARGTSYNEQFF. CDR3 sequence (DNA): TGTGCCAGCAGCTTGGCACGGGGGACGTCCTACAATGAGCAGTTCTTC.

This clone appeared a single time. CDR3 in amino acids: CASSVGSGGSIYEQFF. The CDR3 coding sequence is TGTGCCAGCAGCGTAGGTTCTGGCGGGAGCATCTATGAGCAGTTCTTC. The V and J genes are TRBV9 and TRBJ2-1, with 7 bases lining up with TRBD2. Germline V CDR1 and CDR2: SGDLS, YYNGEE. This CDR3 is 16 amino acids long. Trimming took 0 bases from V and 8 from J; bases not matched to a gene: 11.

The rearrangement links TRBV24-1 to TRBJ2-5, with D maybe TRBD2 (6 bases). The germline V and J ends were trimmed by 3 bases and 5 bases, with 18 bases remaining between them. This CDR3 has 16 residues. The V gene's germline CDR1 is KGHDR and CDR2 SFDVKD. The CDR3 loop is CATSDPGTFGRETQYF. The CDR3 DNA follows: TGTGCCACCAGTGATCCCGGGACTTTTGGACGGGAGACCCAGTACTTC.

The chain combines TRBV5-1 with TRBJ2-1; D possibly corresponds to TRBD1 (6 bases). V lost 5 bases and J 0 bases, leaving 12 bases between the germline ends. The CDR3 is 15 residues long. CDR1 and CDR2 from the germline V gene are SGHRS and YFSETQ. The CDR3 bases are TGCGCCAGCAGTGGAGACAGGAGCTCCTACAATGAGCAGTTCTTC. Protein product: CASSGDRSSYNEQFF.

This sequence joins TRBV4-2 and TRBJ2-4, with D maybe TRBD1 (7 bases). Germline V gene sequence: CDR1 LGHNA, CDR2 YNFKEQ. The CDR3 sequence is 21 residues long. The germline V and J ends were trimmed by 0 bases and 1 base, with 25 bases remaining between them. Written as DNA, the CDR3 is TGTGCCAGCAGCCAAGATACAGGAGGGGGCCGGCGACCTCGGGCCAAAAACATTCAGTACTTC. Protein product: CASSQDTGGGRRPRAKNIQYF.